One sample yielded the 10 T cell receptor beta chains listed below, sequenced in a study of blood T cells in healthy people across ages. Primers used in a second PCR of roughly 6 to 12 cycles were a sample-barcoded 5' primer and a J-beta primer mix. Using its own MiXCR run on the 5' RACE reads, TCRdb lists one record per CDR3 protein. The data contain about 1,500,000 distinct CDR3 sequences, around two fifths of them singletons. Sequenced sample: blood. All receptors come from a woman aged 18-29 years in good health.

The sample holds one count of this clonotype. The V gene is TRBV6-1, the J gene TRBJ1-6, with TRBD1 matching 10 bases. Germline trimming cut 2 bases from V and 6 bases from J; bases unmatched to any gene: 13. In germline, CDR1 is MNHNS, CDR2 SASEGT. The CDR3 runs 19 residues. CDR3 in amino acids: CASSEKGTGATLTNSPLHF. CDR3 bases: TGTGCCAGCAGTGAAAAAGGGACAGGGGCCACCCTCACTAATTCACCCCTCCACTTT.

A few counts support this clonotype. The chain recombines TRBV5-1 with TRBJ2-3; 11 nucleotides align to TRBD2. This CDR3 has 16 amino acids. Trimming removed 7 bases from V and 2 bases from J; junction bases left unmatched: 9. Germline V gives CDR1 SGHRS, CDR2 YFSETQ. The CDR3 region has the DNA TGCGCCAGCCTACAGGCTAGCGGGGGGCTCACAGATACGCAGTATTTT. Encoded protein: CASLQASGGLTDTQYF.

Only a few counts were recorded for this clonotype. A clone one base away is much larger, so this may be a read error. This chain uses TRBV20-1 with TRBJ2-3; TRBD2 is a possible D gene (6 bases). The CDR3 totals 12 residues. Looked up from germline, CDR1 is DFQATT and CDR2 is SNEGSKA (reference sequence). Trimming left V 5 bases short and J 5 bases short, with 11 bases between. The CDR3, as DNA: TGCAGTGCTGCGCGGGGCGGAGATACGCAGTATTTT. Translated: CSAARGGDTQYF.

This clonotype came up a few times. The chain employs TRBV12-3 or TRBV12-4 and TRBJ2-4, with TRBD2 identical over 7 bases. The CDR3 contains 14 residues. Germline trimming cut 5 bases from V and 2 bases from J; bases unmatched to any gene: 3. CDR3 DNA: TGTGCCAGCAGTAAGCGGGATACCAAAAACATTCAGTACTTC. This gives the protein CASSKRDTKNIQYF.

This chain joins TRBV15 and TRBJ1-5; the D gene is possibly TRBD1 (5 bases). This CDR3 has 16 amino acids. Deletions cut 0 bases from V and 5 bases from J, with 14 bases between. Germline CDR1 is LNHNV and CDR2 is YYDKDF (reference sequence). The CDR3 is CATSREASQGYQPQHF. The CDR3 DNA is TGTGCCACCAGCAGAGAAGCGTCGCAGGGATATCAGCCCCAGCATTTT.

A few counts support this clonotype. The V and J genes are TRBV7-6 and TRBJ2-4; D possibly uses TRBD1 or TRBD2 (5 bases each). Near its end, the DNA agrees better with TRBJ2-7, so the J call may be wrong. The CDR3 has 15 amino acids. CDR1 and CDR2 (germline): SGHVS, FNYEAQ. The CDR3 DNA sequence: TGTGCCAGCAGCCAGGGAGCGGCGGGCACTTACGAGCAGTACTTC. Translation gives CASSQGAAGTYEQYF.

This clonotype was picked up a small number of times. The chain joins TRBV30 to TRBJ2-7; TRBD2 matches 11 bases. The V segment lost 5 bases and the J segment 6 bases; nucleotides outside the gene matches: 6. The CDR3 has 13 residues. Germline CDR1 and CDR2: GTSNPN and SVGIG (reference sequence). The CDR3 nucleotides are TGTGCCTGGGACCGACTAGCGGGAAGCGAGCAGTACTTC. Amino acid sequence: CAWDRLAGSEQYF. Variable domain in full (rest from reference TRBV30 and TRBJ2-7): SQTIHQWPATLVQPVGSPLSLECTVEGTSNPNLYWYRQAAGRGLQLLFYSVGIGQISSEVPQNLSASRPQDRQFILSSKKLLLSDSGFYLCAWDRLAGSEQYFGPGTRLTVT.

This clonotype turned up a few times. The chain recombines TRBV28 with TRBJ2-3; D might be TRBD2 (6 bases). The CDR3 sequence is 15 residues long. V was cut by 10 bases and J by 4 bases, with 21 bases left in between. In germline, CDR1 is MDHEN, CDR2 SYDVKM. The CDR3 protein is CATDPSAGRPDTQYF. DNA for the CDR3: TGTGCCACCGACCCTAGCGCGGGCCGCCCAGATACGCAGTATTTT. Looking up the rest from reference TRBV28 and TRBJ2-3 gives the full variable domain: DVKVTQSSRYLVKRTGEKVFLECVQDMDHENMFWYRQDPGLGLRLIYFSYDVKMKEKGDIPEGYSVSREKKERFSLILESASTNQTSMYLCATDPSAGRPDTQYFGPGTRLTVL.

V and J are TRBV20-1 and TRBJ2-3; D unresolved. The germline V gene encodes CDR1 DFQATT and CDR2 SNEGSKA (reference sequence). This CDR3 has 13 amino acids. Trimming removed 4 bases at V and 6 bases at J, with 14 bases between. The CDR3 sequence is CSATGPFLDTQYF. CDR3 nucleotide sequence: TGCAGTGCTACCGGGCCCTTCTTGGATACGCAGTATTTT.

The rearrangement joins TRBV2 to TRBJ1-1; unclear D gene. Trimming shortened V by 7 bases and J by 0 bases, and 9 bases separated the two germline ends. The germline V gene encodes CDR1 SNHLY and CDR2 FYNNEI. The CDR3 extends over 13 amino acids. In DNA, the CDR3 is TGTGCCAGCAACCCAAGGGTGAACACTGAAGCTTTCTTT. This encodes CASNPRVNTEAFF.